These 11 T cell receptor beta chains originate from one sample sequenced in a study of CD8+ T cells in alopecia areata. The authors extracted RNA and reverse transcribed it into cDNA as the sequencing template. TCRdb's copy holds only in-frame clones and misses some; the assay was immunoSEQ multiplex PCR. The sample lists roughly 20,000 clones; less than 70% were seen once. Lesional scalp tissue (obtained by punch biopsy) and peripheral blood were collected from alopecia areata patients. Sequenced material: skin, taken at week 0. These TCRs come from a human donor with alopecia areata.

The CDR3 region is CASSLVLLRVQYF. The CDR3 DNA reads as TGTGCCAGCAGCCTCGTATTGTTGCGGGTCCAGTACTTC. This chain joins TRBV5-6 and TRBJ2-5; D possibly corresponds to TRBD2 (5 bases). Germline CDR1 and CDR2: SGHDT and YYEEEE. The CDR3 sequence is 13 residues long. V was clipped by 4 bases and J by 10 bases, with 17 bases between them.

The CDR3 DNA reads as TGTGCCAGCAGCCAAGACGGGACAGCCTCGGGCGAGCAGTACTTC. Its protein product is CASSQDGTASGEQYF. This chain uses TRBV4-2 with TRBJ2-7; 7 positions agree with TRBD1. V lost 0 bases to trimming and J lost 6 bases; unmatched junction nucleotides: 8. The germline gives CDR1 LGHNA, CDR2 YNFKEQ. CDR3 length: 15 residues.

The chain couples TRBV6-5 to TRBJ1-2; D not certain. Between the trimmed V and J ends, which lost 3 bases and 8 bases, there was a span of 13 bases. The CDR3 is made up of 13 amino acids. Germline CDR1 MNHEY, CDR2 SVGAGI. This CDR3 reads CASSYRESRGYTF. CDR3 DNA sequence: TGTGCCAGCAGTTATAGGGAGTCTCGGGGCTACACCTTC.

The rearrangement joins TRBV27 to TRBJ2-4; unclear D gene. The CDR3 covers 11 residues. CDR1 is MNHEY, CDR2 SMNVEV, per germline (reference sequence). V was cut by 4 bases and J by 9 bases, with 7 bases left in between. CDR3: CASSSESIQYF. The CDR3 nucleotides read TGTGCCAGCAGTTCGGAAAGCATTCAGTACTTC.

This chain links TRBV6-5 with TRBJ2-7; D may be TRBD1 (5 bases). This CDR3 has 14 residues. The V end lost 2 bases, the J end lost 5 bases, and 13 bases lay between the germline ends. The germline gives CDR1 MNHEY, CDR2 SVGAGI. The CDR3 DNA follows: TGTGCCAGCAGTTACACTTCAGGGTCCGACGAGCAGTACTTC. Translation: CASSYTSGSDEQYF.

The gene calls are TRBV5-4 and TRBJ2-7; TRBD1 is a possible D gene (5 bases). V gave up 3 bases and J gave up 13 bases, with 20 bases separating them. Germline CDR1 and CDR2: SGHNT and YYREEE (reference sequence). This CDR3 is built from 13 residues. The CDR3 is CASSSTSGQGKYF. Here the CDR3 DNA reads TGTGCCAGCAGCTCCACCAGTGGGCAGGGCAAATACTTC.

The genes are TRBV7-9 and TRBJ1-1; D not resolved. Germline CDR1 SEHNR, CDR2 FQNEAQ (reference sequence). The length of the CDR3 is 13 residues. V was clipped by 3 bases and J by 5 bases, with 10 bases between them. This CDR3 is CASSFAAGTEAFF. The CDR3 bases are TGTGCCAGCAGCTTCGCAGCGGGAACTGAAGCTTTCTTT.

The gene calls are TRBV19 and TRBJ1-2; TRBD1 matches 7 bases. V lost 6 bases and J lost 6; bases outside the gene matches: 7. Germline assignment: CDR1 LNHDA and CDR2 SQIVND (reference sequence). The CDR3 sequence is 13 residues long. DNA of the CDR3: TGTGCCAGTAGCCCGACAGGGACGAATGGCTACACCTTC. Its protein is CASSPTGTNGYTF. Full variable domain (rest looked up from reference TRBV19 and TRBJ1-2): DGGITQSPKYLFRKEGQNVTLSCEQNLNHDAMYWYRQDPGQGLRLIYYSQIVNDFQKGDIAEGYSVSREKKESFPLTVTSAQKNPTAFYLCASSPTGTNGYTFGSGTRLTVV.

The V call is TRBV4-1, the J call TRBJ1-2; the match to TRBD1 covers 8 bases. The junction had 7 bases not matched to a gene; V was cut back by 3 bases and J by 1 base. In germline, CDR1 is MGHRA, CDR2 YSYEKL. The CDR3 consists of 16 residues. Written as DNA, the CDR3 is TGCGCCAGCAGCCAGACCGGGACAGGTTTTAACTATGGCTACACCTTC. Protein: CASSQTGTGFNYGYTF.

The chain's CDR3 is CASSPQAQGDTEAFF. CDR3 bases: TGTGCCAGCTCACCACAGGCACAGGGCGACACTGAAGCTTTCTTT. V and J are TRBV18 and TRBJ1-1, with D possibly being TRBD1 (6 bases). CDR1 and CDR2 (germline): KGHSH, LQKENI. CDR3 length equals 15 residues. V was clipped by 1 base and J by 3 bases, with 12 bases between them.

This clone occurred a few times. V gene TRBV19 combines with J gene TRBJ1-5; TRBD1 agrees at 8 bases. V shed 5 bases and J 3 bases; nucleotides not matched to a gene: 3. The length of the CDR3 is 14 residues. Per the germline V gene, CDR1 is LNHDA and CDR2 is SQIVND (reference sequence). DNA for the CDR3: TGTGCCAGTAGTGGACAGGGCCCCAATCAGCCCCAGCATTTT. Translation gives CASSGQGPNQPQHF.